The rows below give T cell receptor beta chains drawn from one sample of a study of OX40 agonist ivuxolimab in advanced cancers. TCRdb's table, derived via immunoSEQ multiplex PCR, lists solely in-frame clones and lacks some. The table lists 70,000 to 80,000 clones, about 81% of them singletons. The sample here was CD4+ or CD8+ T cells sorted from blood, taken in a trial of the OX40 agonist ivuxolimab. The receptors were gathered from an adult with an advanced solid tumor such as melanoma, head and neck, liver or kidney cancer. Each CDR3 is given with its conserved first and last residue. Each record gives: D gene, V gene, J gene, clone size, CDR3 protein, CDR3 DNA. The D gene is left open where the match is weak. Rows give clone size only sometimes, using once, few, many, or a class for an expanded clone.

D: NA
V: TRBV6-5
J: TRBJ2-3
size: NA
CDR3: CASRTGTDTQYF
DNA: TGTGCCAGCCGGACCGGCACAGATACGCAGTATTTT

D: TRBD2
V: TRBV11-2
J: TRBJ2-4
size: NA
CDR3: CASSTTSGAGNIQYF
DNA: TGTGCCAGCAGCACGACTAGCGGGGCAGGAAACATTCAGTACTTC

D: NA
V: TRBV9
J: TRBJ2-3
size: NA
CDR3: CASSVARRDTQYF
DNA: TGTGCCAGCAGCGTAGCTCGGAGAGATACGCAGTATTTT

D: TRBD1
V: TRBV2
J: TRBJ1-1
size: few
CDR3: CASSPGTGEPEAFF
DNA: TGTGCCAGCTCCCCAGGGACAGGGGAACCTGAAGCTTTCTTT

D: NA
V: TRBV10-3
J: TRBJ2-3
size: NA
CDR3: CAISSATSGAQIRSIF
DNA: NA

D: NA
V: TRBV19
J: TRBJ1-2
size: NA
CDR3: CASSIDFSGENGYTF
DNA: TGTGCCAGTAGTATAGATTTTTCAGGGGAGAACGGCTACACCTTC

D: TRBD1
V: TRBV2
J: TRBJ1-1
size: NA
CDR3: CASRPGQVRTFF
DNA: TGTGCCAGCAGACCCGGACAGGTTCGGACTTTCTTT

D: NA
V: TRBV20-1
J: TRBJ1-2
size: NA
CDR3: CSASPYGYTF
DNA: TGCAGTGCTAGCCCTTATGGCTACACCTTC

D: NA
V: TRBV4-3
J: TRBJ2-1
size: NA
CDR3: CASSRQPHGEDNEQFF
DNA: TGCGCCAGCAGCCGCCAGCCCCACGGAGAGGACAATGAGCAGTTCTTC

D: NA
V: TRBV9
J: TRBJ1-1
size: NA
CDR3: CASSVVGDTEAFF
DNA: TGTGCCAGCAGCGTAGTGGGGGATACTGAAGCTTTCTTT

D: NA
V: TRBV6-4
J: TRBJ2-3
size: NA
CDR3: CASSPVPTDTQYF
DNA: TGTGCCAGCAGCCCCGTACCGACAGATACGCAGTATTTT

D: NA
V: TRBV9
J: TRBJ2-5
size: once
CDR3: CASSVVLWGGPLETQYF
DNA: TGTGCCAGCAGCGTAGTACTGTGGGGGGGCCCTCTTGAGACCCAGTACTTC

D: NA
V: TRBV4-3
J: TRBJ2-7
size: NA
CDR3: CASSQDGTRGLKYEQYF
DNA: TGCGCCAGCAGCCAAGATGGCACTCGCGGGCTTAAGTACGAGCAGTACTTC

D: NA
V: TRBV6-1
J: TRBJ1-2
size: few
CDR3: CASSEGETYGYTF
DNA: TGTGCCAGCAGTGAAGGGGAAACTTATGGCTACACCTTC

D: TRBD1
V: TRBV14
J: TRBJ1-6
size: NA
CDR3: CASSHRDRDHSPLHF
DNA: TGTGCCAGCAGCCACCGGGACAGGGATCACTCACCCCTCCACTTT

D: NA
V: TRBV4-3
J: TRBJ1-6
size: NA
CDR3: CASSQIGFVLGSPLHF
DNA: TGCGCCAGCAGCCAAATTGGTTTTGTTTTAGGTTCACCCCTCCACTTT

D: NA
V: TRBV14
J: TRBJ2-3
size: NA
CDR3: CASSLKLDRSDTQYF
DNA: TGTGCCAGCAGCCTTAAACTCGACAGGTCAGATACGCAGTATTTT

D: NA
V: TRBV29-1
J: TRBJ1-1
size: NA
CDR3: CSVPLGGYTEAFF
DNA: TGCAGCGTCCCCCTCGGAGGGTACACTGAAGCTTTCTTT